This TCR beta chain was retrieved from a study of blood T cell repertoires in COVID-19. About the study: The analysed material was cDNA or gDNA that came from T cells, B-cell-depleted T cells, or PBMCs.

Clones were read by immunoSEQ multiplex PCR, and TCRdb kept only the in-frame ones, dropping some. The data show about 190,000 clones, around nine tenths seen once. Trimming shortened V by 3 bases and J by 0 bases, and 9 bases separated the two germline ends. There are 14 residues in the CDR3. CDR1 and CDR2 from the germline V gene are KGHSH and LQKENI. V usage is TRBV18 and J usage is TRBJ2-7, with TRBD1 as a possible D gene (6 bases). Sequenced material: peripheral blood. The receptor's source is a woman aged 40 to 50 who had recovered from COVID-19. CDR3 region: CASSPDRYSYEQYF. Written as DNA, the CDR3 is TGTGCCAGCTCACCGGACAGATACTCCTACGAGCAGTACTTC.